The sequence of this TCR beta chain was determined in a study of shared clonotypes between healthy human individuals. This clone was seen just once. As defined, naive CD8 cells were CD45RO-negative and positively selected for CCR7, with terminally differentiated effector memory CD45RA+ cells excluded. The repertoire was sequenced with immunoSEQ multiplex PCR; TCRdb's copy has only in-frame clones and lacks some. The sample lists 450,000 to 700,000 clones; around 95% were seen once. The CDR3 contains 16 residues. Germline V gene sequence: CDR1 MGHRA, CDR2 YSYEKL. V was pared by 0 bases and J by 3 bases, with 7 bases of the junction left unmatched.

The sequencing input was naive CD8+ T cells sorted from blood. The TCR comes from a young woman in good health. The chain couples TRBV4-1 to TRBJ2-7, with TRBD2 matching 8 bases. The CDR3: CASSQEFSGSSYEQYF. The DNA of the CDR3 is TGCGCCAGCAGCCAAGAGTTCAGCGGGAGTAGCTACGAGCAGTACTTC.